The TCR beta chain described here comes from a study of spatial heterogeneity in lung cancer (dated by TCRdb to the late 2010s). For context, the study as a whole: Beta-chain transcripts were consistently detected in greater numbers than alpha-chain transcripts, which likely reflects a higher abundance of beta-chain transcripts. In the raw uncorrected reads, each unique combination of TCR and UMI appeared more than ten times on average. The study quantitatively compared TCR alpha and beta repertoires across multiple tumor regions, matched nontumor lung and blood in non-small cell lung cancer. At surgery, some 200 tumor regions, 64 matched nontumor lung samples and some 54 PBMC samples were TCR-sequenced for both alpha and beta chains. The study linked features of the TCR repertoire to counts of nonsynonymous mutations, which were determined by whole-exome sequencing of tumor tissue. Summary of the overall study and its limitations: Ubiquitous expanded tumor TCRs showed up in blood more often at tumor resection than at routine follow-up. Confirming at a functional level the hypothesis that regional TCRs recognize regional mutations was considered to require additional single-cell paired TCR alpha and beta sequencing.

This clonotype was found a few times. Which antigen it targets is not known. Base-call qualities are not available, and no considerably larger clone is one nucleotide away. The meaning of the sample's time point label: sample taken at primary tumor resection. TCR sequencing used whole RNA extracted from tumor and nontumor lung tissue, or from cryopreserved PBMC samples, without cell sorting. Samples were obtained from approximately 76 patients with early-stage, untreated non-small cell lung cancer from the lung TRACERx cohort. Patients were selected for TCR sequencing only if sufficient RNA was available from at least two tumor regions. From the germline V gene, CDR1 is ENHRY and CDR2 is SYGVKD. Trimming takes 4 bases from V and 0 bases from J, and the germline ends sit 21 bases apart. The CDR3 contains 18 residues, cysteine and phenylalanine counted. The kept DNA is CDR3 alone, 54 bases in frame from the first base.

The method was 5' RACE. Sequencing relied on a NextSeq 500. In the TCR library protocol, a unique molecular identifier was attached to each TCR cDNA molecule so that PCR and sequencing errors could be corrected. The published analysis was carried out like this. TCR identification, UMI-based error correction and CDR3 extraction were all carried out with Decombinator tools. Expanded TCRs were defined as those above a frequency of 2 per 1,000, corresponding to the top 1% of the tumor frequency distribution. Rényi diversity was computed with the R vegan package after subsampling each repertoire 100 times to 5,000 TCRs. CDR3 similarity networks were constructed using string-kernel similarity of amino acid triplets, with links drawn between CDR3s whose pairwise similarity was above 0.82. TCRdb applied fastp at Q25 and MiXCR to the public reads, then kept only in-frame beta chains. Each entry is one CDR3 protein sequence, shown with its most common DNA and genes. The V and J calls were determined by TCRdb, not by the authors. Within this sample are about 27,000 distinct CDR3 sequences, with 6.9% of them counted one time only. The ten biggest clones cover more than 13% of the sample.

The source of this sequence is a male donor with early-stage non-small cell lung cancer. The sample consisted of PBMCs, taken at surgery. The chain is made from TRBV10-3 and TRBJ1-2; TRBD1 is a possible D gene, resting on 6 matching bases. The bases are TGTGCCATCAGTGCAAGCGACTGGACAGAAGTAACTAACTATGGCTACACCTTC. Its product reads: CAISASDWTEVTNYGYTF.